This T cell receptor (beta chain) was retrieved from a study of shared clonotypes between healthy human individuals. Looking at the study overall: Researchers drew samples from a couple of women and a few men aged 18 to 49.

Germline CDR1 and CDR2: SGHNT and YYREEE (reference sequence). The CDR3 consists of 15 residues. V lost 3 bases and J lost 4, with 16 bases in between. Study results and limitations: With a few donors compared, approximately 5.5% of naive CD4 clonotypes were shared. Sorted-subset samples were not fully sequenced, rarefaction indicated.

Libraries were prepared by immunoSEQ multiplex PCR; TCRdb keeps only in-frame clonotypes and omits some of them. In the table there are about 2.4 million clones, approximately 93% of which are singletons. To note about this clone: What it binds is unknown.

Naive CD4+ cells were CD45RA-selected; the remaining cells were memory. Source material: naive CD4+ T cells from PBMCs. Subset described: CD45RA+ positively selected. The clonotype was recovered from a man between 18 and 35 years old in good health. Some clones in this sample may be carry-over from other donors' samples. The V gene is TRBV5-4, the J gene TRBJ1-1; unclear D gene. Written as DNA, the CDR3 is TGTGCCAGCAGCTCGTCCCCTAGGACCCTCACTGAAGCTTTCTTT. It is translated as CASSSSPRTLTEAFF.